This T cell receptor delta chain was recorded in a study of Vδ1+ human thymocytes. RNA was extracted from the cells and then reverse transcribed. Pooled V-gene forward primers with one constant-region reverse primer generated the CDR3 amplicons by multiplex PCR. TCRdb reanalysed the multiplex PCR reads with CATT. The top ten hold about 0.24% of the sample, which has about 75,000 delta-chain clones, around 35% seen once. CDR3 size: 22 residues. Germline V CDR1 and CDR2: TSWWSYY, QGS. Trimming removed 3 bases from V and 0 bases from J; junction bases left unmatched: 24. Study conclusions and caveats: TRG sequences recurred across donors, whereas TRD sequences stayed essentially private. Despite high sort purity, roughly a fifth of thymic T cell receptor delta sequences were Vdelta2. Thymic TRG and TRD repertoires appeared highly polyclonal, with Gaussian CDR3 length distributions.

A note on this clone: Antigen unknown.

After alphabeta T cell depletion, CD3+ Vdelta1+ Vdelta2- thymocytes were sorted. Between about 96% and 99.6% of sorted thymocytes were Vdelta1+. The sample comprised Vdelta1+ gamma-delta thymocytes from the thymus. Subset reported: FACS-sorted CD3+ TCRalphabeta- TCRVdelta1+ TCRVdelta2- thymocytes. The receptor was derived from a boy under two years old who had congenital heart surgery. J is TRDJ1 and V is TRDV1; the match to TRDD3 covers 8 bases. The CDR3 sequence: CALGEPPVRPPTGGHYTDKLIF. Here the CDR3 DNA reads TGTGCTCTTGGGGAGCCCCCGGTTCGCCCACCTACTGGGGGTCACTACACCGATAAACTCATCTTT.